The present entry profiles one T cell receptor (beta chain) with its context. In the authors' workflow: By means of reference gene primer amplification, nucleated cell counts were estimated. The protocol was immunoSEQ multiplex PCR, while the TCRdb copy is restricted to in-frame clones and leaves out a portion. V, J and clone size reflect that table, while D and trimming were determined from the DNA. Of 180,000 or so clones listed, 70% to 85% are singletons. This sample is drawn from a study of blood T cell repertoires in COVID-19. Study details: Samples came from the United States, Italy and Spain, spanning acute and convalescent COVID-19. The analysed material was cDNA or gDNA that came from T cells, B-cell-depleted T cells, or PBMCs.

J gave up 7 bases and V 4 bases, and 8 bases lay outside the gene matches. Germline-derived CDR1 and CDR2 are MNHNY and SVGAGI (reference sequence). This CDR3 has 16 residues. The TCR was taken from a woman of 80 years or more with acute or convalescent COVID-19. The source material was peripheral blood. This rearrangement joins TRBV6-6 to TRBJ1-4; 11 bases fit TRBD1. The CDR3 sequence is CASSSPAGTGGEKLFF. The CDR3 DNA is TGTGCCAGCAGTTCCCCCGCCGGGACAGGGGGTGAAAAACTGTTTTTT.